This TCR beta chain was captured by sequencing in a study of T-cell reconstitution after alpha-beta-depleted transplantation in children. Study-level findings and limits: Surviving recipient T cells and thymic progenitors produced the high day-60 TCRbeta diversity seen in some patients. T-cell counts and diversity at one year post-transplant came mainly from newly produced T cells. Expanded graft clones, several hundred of them, were reportedly the source of alpha-beta T cells about two months after transplant.

This clonotype occurred a few times. Its antigen is undetermined. Unique molecular identifiers tagged the TCRbeta library. TCRdb ran MiXCR on the PCR reads and lists one entry per CDR3 protein. The data contain hundreds of thousands of distinct CDR3 sequences, 10% to 15% of them singletons. The J segment lost 9 bases and the V segment lost 10 bases, leaving 14 bases of the junction unmatched. CDR3 length equals 14 residues. The chain uses TRBV12-3 or TRBV12-4 and TRBJ2-1; TRBD2 aligns across 8 bases. This TCR was recovered from a girl aged 2-9 years with congenital amegakaryocytic thrombocytopenia, due to receive a stem cell transplant. Sequences were derived from PBMCs, sampled before TCRalphabeta/CD19-depleted stem cell transplant. CDR3 in amino acids: CATRFGAGVGEQFF. The CDR3 DNA follows: TGTGCCACCAGGTTTGGAGCGGGAGTTGGTGAGCAGTTCTTC.